This entry lists 3 T cell receptor beta chains sequenced from one sample in a study of T cells after yellow fever vaccination. One entry per CDR3 protein, called by TCRdb with MiXCR from the 5' RACE reads. This table has more than 300,000 distinct CDR3 sequences, 6.5% to 8.5% appearing once. This material consisted of PBMCs, taken roughly 46 days after the first yellow fever vaccination. Receptor source: a man between 18 and 29 years old who received the YFV17D yellow fever vaccine.

This clonotype was detected ten times or more. The V gene is TRBV20-1, the J gene TRBJ1-1; D is ambiguous. This CDR3 contains 16 residues. Germline CDR1 and CDR2: DFQATT and SNEGSKA (reference sequence). V dropped 0 bases and J dropped 0 bases, with 14 bases sitting between them. CDR3 sequence: CSARDTLWAMNTEAFF. In DNA form, the CDR3 reads TGCAGTGCTAGAGATACGTTGTGGGCAATGAACACTGAAGCTTTCTTT.

This clonotype was seen at least ten times. The rearrangement links TRBV7-9 to TRBJ2-1; perhaps D is TRBD1 or TRBD2 (6 bases each). This CDR3 region has 16 residues. Germline V CDR1 and CDR2: SEHNR, FQNEAQ (reference sequence). V dropped 2 bases and J dropped 9 bases, with 20 bases sitting between them. The CDR3 loop reads CASSLLTGAALSEQFF. The CDR3 DNA is TGTGCCAGCAGCTTATTGACGGGGGCCGCCCTGAGTGAGCAGTTCTTC.

The V call is TRBV6-1, the J call TRBJ2-3; TRBD2 agrees at 11 bases. The CDR3 sequence is 14 residues long. Per germline, CDR1 MNHNS and CDR2 SASEGT. With V trimmed by 8 bases and J by 3 bases, 4 bases remained unmatched. CDR3 protein: CASRVAGGTDTQYF. The CDR3 bases are TGTGCCAGCCGAGTAGCGGGGGGGACAGATACGCAGTATTTT.